The text below deals with one T cell receptor (beta chain). In the authors' workflow: By means of reference gene primer amplification, nucleated cell counts were estimated. The data were produced by immunoSEQ multiplex PCR, yet TCRdb's version contains in-frame clones alone and is incomplete. That table furnishes V, J and clone size, whereas the DNA furnished D and trimming. The table records more than 85,000 clones, roughly 87% of them present only once. The data originate from a study of blood T cell repertoires in COVID-19. Study at large: T cells, B-cell-depleted T cells, or PBMCs supplied cDNA or gDNA.

This CDR3 is 16 amino acids long. The germline V gene has CDR1 KGHDR and CDR2 SFDVKD. Losses at the gene ends were 0 bases for V and 3 bases for J; bases not matched to a gene: 5. Enrolled during active infection, Seattle patients were then followed longitudinally. The chain carries TRBV24-1 and TRBJ2-7; 9 nucleotides agree with TRBD2. This sequence originates from a woman between 50 and 59 years old with COVID-19, enrolled during active disease. The source material was peripheral blood. The CDR3 coding sequence is TGTGCCACCAGTGATTTGGGAAGCGGGGGGTACTACGAGCAGTACTTC. This codes for CATSDLGSGGYYEQYF.